This TCR beta chain was identified in a study of T cell responses to AZD1222 COVID-19 vaccine. V gave up 6 bases and J gave up 12 bases, with 17 bases separating them. Per germline, CDR1 MNHEY and CDR2 SVGAGI. This CDR3 comprises 12 residues. Sequencing used immunoSEQ multiplex PCR; TCRdb keeps in-frame clones, though not all of them. Among 150,000 to 250,000 clones listed, roughly 92% were seen once. V gene TRBV6-5 combines with J gene TRBJ1-2; no reliable D call. The source is an adult who received the AZD1222 COVID-19 vaccine. This specimen was peripheral blood, taken 28 days after the second AZD1222 dose. CDR3 bases: TGTGCCAGCAGGTATAGTCAGGAAAAGAACACCTTC. Residues: CASRYSQEKNTF.